Described below is a single T cell receptor (beta chain) sequence and its context. The antigen is not known. RNA served as the template for amplifying TCR beta CDR3 regions. First-round RT-PCR used HTBI primers; second-round multiplex PCR followed. TCRdb fed the multiplex PCR reads into MiXCR, producing one record per CDR3 protein. The sample holds approximately 1.2 million distinct CDR3 sequences, about 35% seen once. The data were obtained in a study of Graves' ophthalmopathy and Graves' hyperthyroidism. Looking at the study overall: No progression to ophthalmopathy over 18 months defined stable hyperthyroidism.

Findings and limits, study-wide: Most thyroid-expanded clonotypes exceeding 0.001 frequency were also found in blood.

Serum thyroxine and TRAb, along with clinical symptoms, thyroid ultrasound and orbital computed tomography, were what diagnosis relied on. Sequencing was carried out using peripheral blood or thyroid tissue (not recorded which). The receptor was derived from an adult man with Graves' hyperthyroidism.

The CDR3 nucleotides read TGTGCCAGCAGCCAAGTATACCCGCTCCCGGGACTCGCACAAGAGACCCAGTACTTC. Translation gives CASSQVYPLPGLAQETQYF. This chain connects TRBV2 to TRBJ2-5; maybe TRBD2 (6 bases). V lost 6 bases and J 2 bases, leaving 28 bases between the germline ends. This CDR3 has 19 amino acids. Germline CDR1 and CDR2: SNHLY and FYNNEI.